This T cell receptor (beta chain) came from a study of early T cells in non-severe SARS-CoV-2 infection. Study as a whole: From unsorted whole blood, bulk RNA was sequenced, and the chains remained unpaired.

This CDR3 has 14 residues. The trim removed 5 bases at V and 6 bases at J, leaving 8 bases unmatched. CDR1 is SGHAT, CDR2 FQNNGV, per germline. Using its own MiXCR run on the 5' RACE reads, TCRdb lists one record per CDR3 protein. The data hold roughly 61,000 distinct CDR3 sequences, with 13% observed a single time. This material consisted of whole blood, taken at baseline. J is TRBJ2-3 and V is TRBV11-2, with 7 bases lining up with TRBD1. The TCR originated in an adult who was a healthcare worker with PCR-confirmed SARS-CoV-2 infection or an uninfected control (not recorded which). DNA of the CDR3: TGTGCCAGCAGCCAACAGGGGTCGGACGATACGCAGTATTTT. Protein sequence: CASSQQGSDDTQYF. The full variable domain, its missing parts supplied by reference TRBV11-2 and TRBJ2-3, is EAGVAQSPRYKIIEKRQSVAFWCNPISGHATLYWYQQILGQGPKLLIQFQNNGVVDDSQLPKDRFSAERLKGVDSTLKIQPAKLEDSAVYLCASSQQGSDDTQYFGPGTRLTVL.